Shown below are 9 T cell receptor beta chains from a single sample sequenced in a study of blood T cell repertoires in COVID-19. Measured with immunoSEQ multiplex PCR; TCRdb has only the in-frame clones, and not every one. The sample lists about 200,000 clones, 70% to 90% occurring once. The material sequenced was peripheral blood. The receptors here all came from a human donor with active or convalescent COVID-19. The donor label of this sample is uncertain.

V is TRBV24-1 and J is TRBJ2-3; D gene unclear. The CDR3 is 14 amino acids. Trimming left V 1 base short and J 4 bases short, with 8 bases between. Germline CDR1 and CDR2: KGHDR and SFDVKD. The CDR3: CATSDFSGADTQYF. Here the CDR3 DNA reads TGTGCCACCAGTGATTTTTCGGGTGCAGATACGCAGTATTTT.

The V gene is TRBV9, the J gene TRBJ2-7; 7 nucleotides align to TRBD1. Germline assignment: CDR1 SGDLS and CDR2 YYNGEE. CDR3 size: 13 residues. V lost 3 bases, J lost 7 bases, and 7 bases stayed unmatched. The CDR3 region is CASSARQGREQYF. CDR3 coding DNA: TGTGCCAGCAGCGCTCGACAGGGAAGGGAGCAGTACTTC. Drawing the rest from reference TRBV9 and TRBJ2-7, the complete variable domain is DSGVTQTPKHLITATGQRVTLRCSPRSGDLSVYWYQQSLDQGLQFLIQYYNGEERAKGNILERFSAQQFPDLHSELNLSSLELGDSALYFCASSARQGREQYFGPGTRLTVT.

The chain is built from TRBV6-5 and TRBJ2-7; 9 positions match TRBD1. Germline V gene lookup returns CDR1 MNHEY and CDR2 SVGAGI. The trim removed 6 bases at V and 7 bases at J, leaving 16 bases unmatched. This CDR3 has 16 residues. CDR3 bases: TGTGCCAGCAGCTACGGCCTAGGGACAGGGCGAGGAGAGCAGTACTTC. Translated, it gives CASSYGLGTGRGEQYF.

The V gene is TRBV7-2, the J gene TRBJ2-5; D is possibly TRBD2 (6 bases). Germline V gene sequence: CDR1 SGHTA, CDR2 FQGNSA. V gave up 1 base and J gave up 5 bases, with 8 bases separating them. The CDR3 extends over 13 amino acids. CDR3 protein: CASSLVGRETQYF. CDR3 bases: TGTGCCAGCAGCTTAGTTGGGAGGGAGACCCAGTACTTC. Variable domain in full (rest from reference TRBV7-2 and TRBJ2-5): GAGVSQSPSNKVTEKGKDVELRCDPISGHTALYWYRQSLGQGLEFLIYFQGNSAPDKSGLPSDRFSAERTGGSVSTLTIQRTQQEDSAVYLCASSLVGRETQYFGPGTRLLVL.

The chain uses TRBV6-4 and TRBJ2-1; 10 nucleotides agree with TRBD2. Germline CDR1 is MRHNA and CDR2 is SNTAGT. With 4 bases clipped from V and 2 bases from J, the junction kept 5 bases outside the gene matches. This CDR3 comprises 16 residues. CDR3 DNA: TGTGCCAGCAGTGCTTGGACTAGCGGTACCTACAATGAGCAGTTCTTC. It codes for CASSAWTSGTYNEQFF.

This chain uses TRBV5-6 with TRBJ2-6; maybe TRBD2 (5 bases). Germline V gives CDR1 SGHDT, CDR2 YYEEEE. Trimming left V 3 bases short and J 0 bases short, with 16 bases between. This CDR3 has 18 residues. The CDR3 loop reads CASSSIRDLLSGANVLTF. The CDR3 DNA reads as TGTGCCAGCAGCTCCATTCGGGATCTTCTCTCTGGGGCCAACGTCCTGACTTTC.

The chain has TRBV5-1 and TRBJ2-5; TRBD1 matches at 8 bases. The CDR3 extends over 15 amino acids. Germline V gene lookup returns CDR1 SGHRS and CDR2 YFSETQ. Unmatched junction bases numbered 5, after V lost 2 bases and J lost 2 bases. CDR3 bases: TGCGCCAGCAGCTTAGGGACAGGATTACAAGAGACCCAGTACTTC. Translating gives CASSLGTGLQETQYF. Variable domain in full (rest from reference TRBV5-1 and TRBJ2-5): KAGVTQTPRYLIKTRGQQVTLSCSPISGHRSVSWYQQTPGQGLQFLFEYFSETQRNKGNFPGRFSGRQFSNSRSEMNVSTLELGDSALYLCASSLGTGLQETQYFGPGTRLLVL.

V usage is TRBV7-2 and J usage is TRBJ1-3; D possibly corresponds to TRBD1 (5 bases). V lost 2 bases and J 0 bases, leaving 11 bases between the germline ends. Germline V gives CDR1 SGHTA, CDR2 FQGNSA. This CDR3 comprises 16 residues. CDR3 protein: CASSLTARVSGNTIYF. The DNA for the CDR3 is TGTGCCAGCAGCTTAACAGCCAGGGTCTCTGGAAACACCATATATTTT.

In its sample, this clone was seen once. The rearrangement joins TRBV7-2 to TRBJ1-4, with 9 nucleotides matching TRBD1. The V gene's germline CDR1 is SGHTA and CDR2 FQGNSA. The ends lost 5 bases at V and 8 bases at J; junction bases unmatched: 6. The CDR3 totals 14 residues. CDR3 region: CASSPGTGLEKLFF. The CDR3 DNA reads as TGTGCCAGCAGCCCTGGGACAGGGCTGGAAAAACTGTTTTTT. The whole variable domain, remainder taken from reference TRBV7-2 and TRBJ1-4, is GAGVSQSPSNKVTEKGKDVELRCDPISGHTALYWYRQSLGQGLEFLIYFQGNSAPDKSGLPSDRFSAERTGGSVSTLTIQRTQQEDSAVYLCASSPGTGLEKLFFGSGTQLSVL.